The clone carrying this T cell receptor (beta chain) was picked up one time. There are 14 residues in the CDR3. Germline loops: CDR1 GTSNPN, CDR2 SVGIG (reference sequence). V was pared by 3 bases and J by 3 bases, with 5 bases of the junction left unmatched. This sample stems from a study of technical replicates of blood from a few donors. This table comes from immunoSEQ multiplex PCR, and its TCRdb copy is limited to in-frame clones, with some not included. The repertoire holds under 95,000 clones, with 95% as singletons. The sample comprised T cells isolated from PBMCs. The chain recombines TRBV30 with TRBJ1-5; 7 bases align to TRBD1. The TCR was taken from a human donor in good health. The CDR3 loop reads CAWRAGTANQPQHF. DNA of the CDR3: TGTGCCTGGAGAGCTGGGACAGCCAATCAGCCCCAGCATTTT. Combining the CDR3 with reference TRBV30 and TRBJ1-5 gives the whole variable domain SQTIHQWPATLVQPVGSPLSLECTVEGTSNPNLYWYRQAAGRGLQLLFYSVGIGQISSEVPQNLSASRPQDRQFILSSKKLLLSDSGFYLCAWRAGTANQPQHFGDGTRLSIL.